Reported below is one T cell receptor beta chain. This sample was taken from a study of CD8 T cells in Susac syndrome. CDR3 length equals 13 residues. CDR1 is PRHDT, CDR2 FYEKMQ, per germline (reference sequence). Trimming shortened V by 5 bases and J by 10 bases, and 15 bases separated the two germline ends. An input of 0.5 to 1 ug of RNA was subjected to reverse transcription using random hexamers. It was immunoSEQ multiplex PCR that amplified TCR beta CDR3 across 54 Vbeta and 13 Jbeta. TCRdb redid the calling of the immunoSEQ multiplex PCR reads with MiXCR, one entry per CDR3 protein. Of 40,000 to 55,000 distinct CDR3 sequences in the sample, around 92% were seen once.

The specimen was CD8+ T cells from PBMCs. This chain uses TRBV13 with TRBJ2-1; weak D call: TRBD2 (7 bases). This clonotype originated in a human donor in good health. In nucleotides, the CDR3 is TGTGCCAGCAGCCACCTCGGGGGGCGCGAGCAGTTCTTC. Translated, it gives CASSHLGGREQFF.